These T cell receptor beta chains were read from a single sample in a study of tumor-infiltrating lymphocytes in primary liver carcinoma. Each CDR3 protein is one row after TCRdb ran MiXCR on the multiplex PCR reads. The sample lists roughly 120,000 distinct CDR3 sequences; 55% to 75% were seen once. The sequencing sample was made of liver tumor tissue from sampling region 3. The receptors stem from a woman aged 55-69 years with primary liver carcinoma and hepatitis B virus infection. CDR3s include the opening cysteine and the closing phenylalanine or tryptophan. Each record gives: J gene, CDR3 length, V gene, CDR3 protein.

>TRBJ2-2|15|TRBV5-5
CASSRGQGGPGELFF
>TRBJ2-4|15|TRBV28
CASSLRQGTGNIQYF
>TRBJ2-1|15|TRBV5-5
CASSLEGAIWDEQFF
>TRBJ2-1|17|TRBV7-8
CASSSGGRAFSYNEQFF
>TRBJ2-2|15|TRBV5-6
CASCFMLDDTGELFF
>TRBJ2-7|14|TRBV11-1
CASSRLAGGTEKYF
>TRBJ2-7|15|TRBV6-6
CANSDPGTSGYEQYF
>TRBJ2-3|15|TRBV29-1
CSVEARDRGKDTQYF
>TRBJ2-5|13|TRBV11-3
CANSPRSGGTQYF
>TRBJ2-5|16|TRBV11-2
CASSPSSGLVGETQYF
>TRBJ1-2|15|TRBV28
CASSMEGDTNYGYTF
>TRBJ1-4|15|TRBV28
CASKQPGVLNEKLFF
>TRBJ2-2|16|TRBV5-4
CASSFLAGGPTGELFF
>TRBJ1-4|15|TRBV28
CASSPTGRTNEKLFF
>TRBJ2-5|14|TRBV5-4
CASSPWGVGETQYF
>TRBJ1-2|12|TRBV5-1
CVSSLSQHGYTF
>TRBJ2-1|15|TRBV7-8
CASTRAGGAYNEQFF
>TRBJ1-1|12|TRBV29-1
CSVGGQNTEAFF
>TRBJ1-2|16|TRBV6-6
CASSYPGQKANYGYSF
>TRBJ1-1|12|TRBV6-5
CASSRTNTEAFF
>TRBJ1-1|13|TRBV29-1
CSVAWQQNTEAFF
>TRBJ2-2|15|TRBV5-4
CASSKDPGSGGELFF